This record covers a single T cell receptor (beta chain). Its antigen is unknown. This sample was included in a study of graft-versus-host responses after intestinal transplantation. Overall study: Each of the recipients got a multivisceral, liver-intestinal, or isolated intestinal transplant.

CDR3 size: 12 residues. The V and J ends lost 3 bases and 4 bases respectively, with 6 bases between them. Per germline, CDR1 SQVTM and CDR2 ANQGSEA. Clones were sequenced by immunoSEQ multiplex PCR, and TCRdb holds only the in-frame ones, with some missing. The repertoire holds over 85,000 clones, with around 93% as singletons. The material was unstimulated CD8+ T cells sorted from spleen or lymph node cells, obtained before intestinal transplant. The chain has TRBV29-1 and TRBJ2-2; D gene unclear. The clonotype was recovered from a human donor who received an intestinal transplant. The CDR3 DNA follows: TGCAGCGTTGATAGAGGCACCGGGGAGCTGTTTTTT. As protein: CSVDRGTGELFF.